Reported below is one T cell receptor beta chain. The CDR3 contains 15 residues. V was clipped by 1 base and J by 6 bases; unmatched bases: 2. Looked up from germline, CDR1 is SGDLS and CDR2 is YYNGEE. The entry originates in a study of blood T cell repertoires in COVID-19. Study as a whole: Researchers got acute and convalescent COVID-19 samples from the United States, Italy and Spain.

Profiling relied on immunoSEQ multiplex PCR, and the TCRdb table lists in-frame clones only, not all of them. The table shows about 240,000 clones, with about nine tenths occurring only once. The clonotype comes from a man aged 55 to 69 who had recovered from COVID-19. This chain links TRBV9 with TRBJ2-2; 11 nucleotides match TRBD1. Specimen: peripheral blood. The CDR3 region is CASSVRTGGSGELFF. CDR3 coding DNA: TGTGCCAGCAGCGTACGGACAGGGGGCTCCGGGGAGCTGTTTTTT.